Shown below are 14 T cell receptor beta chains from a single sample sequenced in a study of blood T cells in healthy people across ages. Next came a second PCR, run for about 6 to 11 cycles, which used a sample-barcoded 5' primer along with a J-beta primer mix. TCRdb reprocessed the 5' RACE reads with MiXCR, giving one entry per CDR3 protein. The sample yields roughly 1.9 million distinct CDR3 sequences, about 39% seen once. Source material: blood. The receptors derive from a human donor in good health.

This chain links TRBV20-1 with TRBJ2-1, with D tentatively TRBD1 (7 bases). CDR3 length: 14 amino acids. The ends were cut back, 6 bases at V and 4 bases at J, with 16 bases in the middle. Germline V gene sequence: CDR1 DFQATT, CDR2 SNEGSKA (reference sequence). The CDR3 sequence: CSAIPGGRYNEQFF. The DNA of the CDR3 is TGCAGTGCAATACCAGGGGGGAGGTACAATGAGCAGTTCTTC.

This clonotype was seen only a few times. The CDR3 spells CASSATWGIGYTF. DNA of the CDR3: TGTGCCAGCAGCGCCACCTGGGGGATTGGCTACACCTTC. This chain connects TRBV7-2 to TRBJ1-2, with D tentatively TRBD1 (5 bases). Looked up from germline, CDR1 is SGHTA and CDR2 is FQGNSA. V dropped 5 bases and J dropped 7 bases, with 14 bases sitting between them. CDR3 size: 13 residues.

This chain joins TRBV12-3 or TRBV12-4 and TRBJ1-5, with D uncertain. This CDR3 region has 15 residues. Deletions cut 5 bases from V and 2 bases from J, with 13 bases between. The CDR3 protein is CASSNREAGNQPQHF. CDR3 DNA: TGTGCCAGCAGTAACCGGGAAGCTGGCAATCAGCCCCAGCATTTT.

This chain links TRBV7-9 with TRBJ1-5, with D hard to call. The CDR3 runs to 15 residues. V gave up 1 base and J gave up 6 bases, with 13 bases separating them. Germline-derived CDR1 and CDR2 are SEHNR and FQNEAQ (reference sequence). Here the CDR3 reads CASSLGRTASQPQHF. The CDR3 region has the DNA TGTGCCAGCAGCTTAGGCAGGACCGCTTCTCAGCCCCAGCATTTT.

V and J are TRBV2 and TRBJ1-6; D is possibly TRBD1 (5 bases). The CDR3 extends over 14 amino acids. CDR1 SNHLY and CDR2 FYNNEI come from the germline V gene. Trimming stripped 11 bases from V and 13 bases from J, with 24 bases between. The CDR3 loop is CAGHGGTWELPLHF. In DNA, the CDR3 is TGTGCCGGGCATGGGGGGACGTGGGAGTTGCCCCTCCACTTT.

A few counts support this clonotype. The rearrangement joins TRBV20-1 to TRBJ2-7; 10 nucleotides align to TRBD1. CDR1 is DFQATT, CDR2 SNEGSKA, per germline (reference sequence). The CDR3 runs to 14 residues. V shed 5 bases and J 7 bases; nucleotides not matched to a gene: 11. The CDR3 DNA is TGCAGTGCTCAACCGGGACAGGGGTCCGCGGAGCAGTACTTC. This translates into CSAQPGQGSAEQYF.

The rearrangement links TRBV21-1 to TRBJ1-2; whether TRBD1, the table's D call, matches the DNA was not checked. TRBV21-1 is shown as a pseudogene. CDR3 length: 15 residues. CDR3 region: CASSKGGRGNYGYTF. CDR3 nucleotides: TGTGCCAGCAGCAAAGGTGGCAGGGGAAACTATGGCTACACCTTC.

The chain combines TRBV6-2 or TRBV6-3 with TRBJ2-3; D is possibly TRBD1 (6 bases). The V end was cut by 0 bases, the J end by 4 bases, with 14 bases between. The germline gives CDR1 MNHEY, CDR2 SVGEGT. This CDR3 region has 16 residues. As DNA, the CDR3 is TGTGCCAGCAGTTACTCGGGGGACACCCTGGCAGATACGCAGTATTTT. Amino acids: CASSYSGDTLADTQYF.

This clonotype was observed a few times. The CDR3 region is CASSTTLSSGDTQYF. In DNA, the CDR3 is TGTGCCAGCAGCACGACACTCTCCAGTGGAGATACGCAGTATTTT. The chain couples TRBV5-6 to TRBJ2-3; unclear D gene. Germline CDR1 and CDR2: SGHDT and YYEEEE. Trimming cost V 4 bases and J 5 bases, with 17 bases left between them. This CDR3 comprises 15 residues.

CDR3 loop: CASSYYRENQPQHF. CDR3 DNA sequence: TGTGCCAGCAGTTACTACAGGGAGAATCAGCCCCAGCATTTT. The J gene is TRBJ1-5, the V gene TRBV6-5, with a possible D match to TRBD1 (6 bases). Germline V gene sequence: CDR1 MNHEY, CDR2 SVGAGI. V lost 1 base and J 4 bases, leaving 8 bases between the germline ends. The CDR3 sequence is 14 residues long.

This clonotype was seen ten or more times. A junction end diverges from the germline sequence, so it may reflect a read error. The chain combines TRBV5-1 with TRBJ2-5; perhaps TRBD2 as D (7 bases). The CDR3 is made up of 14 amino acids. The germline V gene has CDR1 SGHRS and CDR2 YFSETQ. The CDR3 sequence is CASSLGGLRETQYF. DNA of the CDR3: TGTGCCAGCAGTTTGGGGGGGCTGAGGGAGACCCAGTACTTC.

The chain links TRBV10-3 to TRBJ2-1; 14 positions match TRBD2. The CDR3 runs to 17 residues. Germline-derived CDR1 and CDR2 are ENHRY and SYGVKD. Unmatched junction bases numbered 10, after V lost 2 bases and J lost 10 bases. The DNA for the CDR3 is TGTGCCATCAGTGAGAACCCTGGACTAGCGGGGGGTATAGAGCAGTTCTTC. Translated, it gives CAISENPGLAGGIEQFF.

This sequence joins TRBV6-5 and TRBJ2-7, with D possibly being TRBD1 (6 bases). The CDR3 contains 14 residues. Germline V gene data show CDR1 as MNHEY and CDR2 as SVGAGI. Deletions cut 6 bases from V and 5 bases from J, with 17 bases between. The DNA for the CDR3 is TGTGCCAGCAGACGGACACCGGACAGTCACGAGCAGTACTTC. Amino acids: CASRRTPDSHEQYF.

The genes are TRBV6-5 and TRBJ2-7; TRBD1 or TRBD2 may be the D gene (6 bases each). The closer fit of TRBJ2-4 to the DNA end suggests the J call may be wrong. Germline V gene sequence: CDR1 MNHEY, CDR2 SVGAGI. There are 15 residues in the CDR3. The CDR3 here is CASSYSGGLGNIQYF. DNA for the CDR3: TGTGCCAGCAGTTACTCGGGGGGCCTGGGGAACATTCAGTACTTC.